These 32 T cell receptor beta chains were all obtained from the same sample, sequenced in a study of human T cells and chemical hapten exposure. TCRdb re-called the RACE reads with MiXCR, one entry per CDR3 protein. This sample carries fewer than 150,000 distinct CDR3 sequences, roughly 15% of them seen once, and the ten largest clones take approximately 0.89%. Time point noted: patch test 1, 2 weeks after DPC sensitization. Treatment given: therapeutic diphenylcyclopropenone sensitization with weekly scalp DPC. The starting material was whole blood, obtained in connection with sensitization to the hapten diphenylcyclopropenone (DPC). Receptor source: a man aged 18 to 29 with alopecia areata. Some clones in this sample may be carry-over from other donors' samples.

Here the CDR3 DNA reads TGTGCCAGCAGCTTAGTTGGGACAGGGGGTTATAATTCACCCCTCCACTTT. Its translation is CASSLVGTGGYNSPLHF. The V gene is TRBV7-9, the J gene TRBJ1-6, with 11 positions matching TRBD1. The CDR3 has 17 residues. V trimming: 1 base; J trimming: 4 bases; junction bases outside the gene matches: 3. The germline CDR1 and CDR2 sequences are SEHNR and FQNEAQ (reference sequence).

This clonotype has more than one count but fewer than ten. V usage is TRBV12-3 or TRBV12-4 and J usage is TRBJ1-4, with D maybe TRBD1 (5 bases). The CDR3 has 15 residues. V was cut by 6 bases and J by 8 bases, with 19 bases left in between. The CDR3 region has the DNA TGTGCCAGCAGCCCGGGCTGGGGCCCCGGCGAAAAACTGTTTTTT. It translates to CASSPGWGPGEKLFF.

V is TRBV12-3 or TRBV12-4 and J is TRBJ1-2; D uncertain. CDR3 length equals 11 residues. Trimming took 8 bases from V and 8 from J, leaving 12 bases between them. The CDR3 coding sequence is TGTGCCAGCCCTGACGATCGAGGCTACACCTTC. This encodes CASPDDRGYTF.

This clonotype was seen a few times. V usage is TRBV6-6 and J usage is TRBJ2-2; no definite D call. Trimming pared 7 bases from V and 1 base from J, leaving 1 base between. From germline, CDR1 is MNHNY and CDR2 SVGAGI (reference sequence). The CDR3 has 11 amino acids. The CDR3 protein is CASMNTGELFF. The DNA for the CDR3 is TGTGCCAGCATGAACACCGGGGAGCTGTTTTTT.

J is TRBJ2-3 and V is TRBV7-3; 12 bases align to TRBD2. Trimming took 5 bases from V and 4 from J; bases not matched to a gene: 7. The CDR3 contains 16 residues. Per the germline V gene, CDR1 is SGHTA and CDR2 is FQGTGA. CDR3 residues: CASSEDRLAGADTQYF. For the CDR3, the DNA is TGTGCCAGCAGCGAAGATCGACTAGCGGGGGCAGATACGCAGTATTTT.

The V and J genes are TRBV28 and TRBJ1-6; no firm D call. Germline CDR1 and CDR2: MDHEN and SYDVKM. V shed 8 bases and J shed 13 bases, with 12 bases lying between them. This CDR3 has 11 residues. The CDR3 DNA reads TGTGCCAGCGCCATGCGGCATCCCCTCCACTTT. It is translated as CASAMRHPLHF. The full variable domain, its missing parts supplied by reference TRBV28 and TRBJ1-6, is DVKVTQSSRYLVKRTGEKVFLECVQDMDHENMFWYRQDPGLGLRLIYFSYDVKMKEKGDIPEGYSVSREKKERFSLILESASTNQTSMYLCASAMRHPLHFGNGTRLTVT.

The rearrangement uses TRBV4-1 and TRBJ1-4; D ambiguous. Germline loops: CDR1 MGHRA, CDR2 YSYEKL. V was trimmed by 4 bases and J by 8 bases, leaving 11 bases between them. This CDR3 has 13 residues. CDR3 sequence reads: CASSPPRGEKLFF. The CDR3 nucleotides read TGCGCCAGCAGCCCTCCCCGAGGGGAAAAACTGTTTTTT.

The sample holds many counts of this clonotype. One end of the junction fails to match germline, which may point to a read error. The rearrangement uses TRBV4-3 and TRBJ2-3, with D uncertain. The CDR3 is made up of 17 amino acids. Per germline, CDR1 LGHNA and CDR2 YSLEER. The CDR3 nucleotides are TGCGCCAGCAGCAAAGAATACTCCTTTTCGGGCACAGATACGCAGTATTTT. It encodes CASSKEYSFSGTDTQYF.

The chain joins TRBV18 to TRBJ2-4; D is unresolved. This CDR3 region has 14 residues. V was cut by 3 bases and J by 9 bases, with 15 bases left in between. CDR1 is KGHSH, CDR2 LQKENI, per germline. The DNA for the CDR3 is TGTGCCAGCTCACCTGGGCAGGAAGTAACCATTCAGTACTTC. This gives the protein CASSPGQEVTIQYF.

The V and J genes are TRBV9 and TRBJ2-2; 7 bases are shared with TRBD2. CDR1 SGDLS and CDR2 YYNGEE come from the germline V gene. This CDR3 is 16 amino acids long. The V gene end was trimmed by 3 bases and the J gene end by 0 bases; junction bases not matched to a gene: 5. CDR3: CASSESGAPNTGELFF. The CDR3 bases are TGTGCCAGCAGCGAGAGCGGGGCACCGAACACCGGGGAGCTGTTTTTT.

This clonotype was detected a few times. This chain connects TRBV12-3 or TRBV12-4 to TRBJ2-2, with D uncertain. V was pared by 5 bases and J by 3 bases, with 10 bases between. The CDR3 covers 14 residues. The CDR3 nucleotides read TGTGCCAGCAGTCCGCCGACCTACACCGGGGAGCTGTTTTTT. It is translated as CASSPPTYTGELFF.

In its sample, this clonotype was seen many times. The rearrangement joins TRBV6-2 or TRBV6-3 to TRBJ2-1; D gene uncertain. Per the germline V gene, CDR1 is MNHEY and CDR2 is SVGEGT. This CDR3 is 11 amino acids long. V lost 6 bases, J lost 4 bases, and 4 bases lay in between. The CDR3 reads CASSLYNEQFF. The CDR3 nucleotides read TGTGCCAGCAGCCTATACAATGAGCAGTTCTTC.

The chain links TRBV7-3 to TRBJ2-1; TRBD1 matches at 7 bases. Per germline, CDR1 SGHTA and CDR2 FQGTGA. The CDR3 runs to 16 residues. J was trimmed by 4 bases and V by 5 bases; bases with no gene match: 11. The CDR3, as DNA: TGTGCCAGCAGCCCCCGACAGGGAAGGGGATACAATGAGCAGTTCTTC. Translated: CASSPRQGRGYNEQFF. Combining the CDR3 with reference TRBV7-3 and TRBJ2-1 gives the whole variable domain GAGVSQTPSNKVTEKGKYVELRCDPISGHTALYWYRQSLGQGPEFLIYFQGTGAADDSGLPNDRFFAVRPEGSVSTLKIQRTERGDSAVYLCASSPRQGRGYNEQFFGPGTRLTVL.

The sample holds a few counts of this clonotype. V and J are TRBV7-3 and TRBJ1-4; possible D gene TRBD1, 5 bases. The CDR3 runs to 14 residues. CDR1 is SGHTA, CDR2 FQGTGA, per germline. The V end lost 1 base, the J end lost 10 bases, and 13 bases lay between the germline ends. CDR3 nucleotide sequence: TGTGCCAGCAGCTTAATTGGGGGTTTTGGAAAACTGTTTTTT. This gives the protein CASSLIGGFGKLFF. Based on the CDR3 plus reference TRBV7-3 and TRBJ1-4, the full variable domain is GAGVSQTPSNKVTEKGKYVELRCDPISGHTALYWYRQSLGQGPEFLIYFQGTGAADDSGLPNDRFFAVRPEGSVSTLKIQRTERGDSAVYLCASSLIGGFGKLFFGSGTQLSVL.

The sample holds a few counts of this clonotype. J is TRBJ2-2 and V is TRBV6-2 or TRBV6-3; D is uncertain. Deletions cut 0 bases from V and 6 bases from J, with 8 bases between. This CDR3 is built from 14 residues. In germline, CDR1 is MNHEY, CDR2 SVGEGT. The CDR3 sequence: CASSYSNEAGELFF. The CDR3 nucleotides read TGTGCCAGCAGTTACTCGAACGAGGCCGGGGAGCTGTTTTTT.

In nucleotides, the CDR3 is TGTGCCAGCCGCCCCGGGTGGGGGACAAGCTACGAGCAGTACTTC. It is translated as CASRPGWGTSYEQYF. This chain joins TRBV6-2 or TRBV6-3 and TRBJ2-7; D is perhaps TRBD1 (6 bases). Trimming left V 8 bases short and J 3 bases short, with 20 bases between. Germline assignment: CDR1 MNHEY and CDR2 SVGEGT. CDR3 length equals 15 residues.

The rearrangement uses TRBV29-1 and TRBJ2-3; D not certain. Germline V gene sequence: CDR1 SQVTM, CDR2 ANQGSEA. The length of the CDR3 is 12 residues. V gave up 8 bases and J gave up 4 bases, with 13 bases separating them. In DNA, the CDR3 is TGCAGCTTCACCCCGCCAGCAGATACGCAGTATTTT. Encoded protein: CSFTPPADTQYF.

This clonotype was observed a handful of times. The CDR3 protein is CASEGGGTEAFF. CDR3 bases: TGTGCCAGCGAGGGAGGGGGCACTGAAGCTTTCTTT. The V call is TRBV7-9, the J call TRBJ1-1; D might be TRBD1 (6 bases). V was shortened by 8 bases and J by 4 bases, with 11 bases between the two germline ends. This CDR3 contains 12 residues. The germline gives CDR1 SEHNR, CDR2 FQNEAQ (reference sequence).

The V and J genes are TRBV7-6 and TRBJ2-7; no clear D. The germline V and J ends were trimmed by 1 base and 1 base, with 11 bases remaining between them. Germline CDR1 SGHVS, CDR2 FNYEAQ. The CDR3 extends over 15 amino acids. The CDR3 sequence is CASSLGPGGSYEQYV. The CDR3 coding sequence is TGTGCCAGCAGCTTAGGCCCGGGCGGATCCTACGAGCAGTACGTC.

The sample holds a few counts of this clonotype. The chain recombines TRBV6-6 with TRBJ1-5, with D hard to call. The V gene's germline CDR1 is MNHNY and CDR2 SVGAGI (reference sequence). Trimming left V 2 bases short and J 6 bases short, with 14 bases between. This CDR3 spans 15 amino acids. CDR3 amino acids: CASSYGSRESQPQHF. CDR3 DNA sequence: TGTGCCAGCAGTTACGGGAGTAGGGAGAGTCAGCCCCAGCATTTT.

The CDR3 loop is CSVGQVRNEQFF. CDR3 DNA: TGCAGCGTTGGGCAGGTGCGAAATGAGCAGTTCTTC. The V call is TRBV29-1, the J call TRBJ2-1, with D unresolved. The ends were cut back, 4 bases at V and 7 bases at J, with 11 bases in the middle. Per germline, CDR1 SQVTM and CDR2 ANQGSEA. The CDR3 covers 12 residues.

V and J are TRBV20-1 and TRBJ1-2, with 9 nucleotides matching TRBD1. Germline CDR1 is DFQATT and CDR2 is SNEGSKA (reference sequence). Losses at the gene ends were 6 bases for V and 5 bases for J; bases not matched to a gene: 16. The CDR3 is made up of 16 amino acids. As DNA, the CDR3 is TGCAGTGCCACCATCTCCTCACAGGGGGCGTATTATGGCTACACCTTC. This codes for CSATISSQGAYYGYTF.

The rearrangement links TRBV18 to TRBJ1-1, with D tentatively TRBD1 (5 bases). There are 15 residues in the CDR3. The ends were cut back, 6 bases at V and 0 bases at J, with 14 bases in the middle. Per germline, CDR1 KGHSH and CDR2 LQKENI. CDR3 loop: CASSLAGEVNTEAFF. In DNA, the CDR3 is TGTGCCAGCTCCCTGGCGGGGGAGGTGAACACTGAAGCTTTCTTT.

The sample holds a few counts of this clonotype. V gene TRBV7-2 combines with J gene TRBJ1-2; no clear D gene. Germline V lookup: CDR1 SGHTA, CDR2 FQGNSA. V was shortened by 2 bases and J by 9 bases, with 10 bases between the two germline ends. The length of the CDR3 is 12 residues. The CDR3 sequence is CASSLSWRSYTF. The CDR3 nucleotides read TGTGCCAGCAGCTTAAGTTGGCGGAGCTACACCTTC.

This clonotype has a count of ten or more. The J gene is TRBJ1-2, the V gene TRBV7-6; D not certain. CDR1 is SGHVS and CDR2 is FNYEAQ in the germline V gene. V lost 1 base and J lost 7, with 19 bases in between. The CDR3 loop spans 16 amino acids. CDR3: CASSLGPSWSDSGYTF. The CDR3 DNA sequence: TGTGCCAGCAGCTTAGGGCCGTCCTGGTCCGATTCTGGCTACACCTTC.

The chain recombines TRBV4-3 with TRBJ2-3, with unresolved D. V was shortened by 0 bases and J by 1 base, with 8 bases between the two germline ends. The CDR3 spans 15 residues. Germline-derived CDR1 and CDR2 are LGHNA and YSLEER. Here the CDR3 DNA reads TGCGCCAGCAGCCAAGATAACAGAGGCACAGATACGCAGTATTTT. It is translated as CASSQDNRGTDTQYF.

This clonotype has a count of ten or more. J is TRBJ1-6 and V is TRBV20-1, with 8 bases fitting TRBD1. This CDR3 is built from 13 residues. Germline CDR1 DFQATT, CDR2 SNEGSKA (reference sequence). Trimming removed 6 bases from V and 7 bases from J; junction bases left unmatched: 5. The CDR3 nucleotides read TGCAGTGCCCCGACAGGGGTAAATTCACCCCTCCACTTT. Its protein is CSAPTGVNSPLHF.

The rearrangement joins TRBV29-1 to TRBJ2-7; TRBD1 aligns across 10 bases. Per the germline V gene, CDR1 is SQVTM and CDR2 is ANQGSEA. V shed 7 bases, J shed 2 bases, and the junction held 5 bases outside the gene matches. This CDR3 comprises 13 residues. CDR3 loop: CSEGQGIPYEQYV. The CDR3 nucleotides are TGCAGCGAGGGACAGGGGATCCCCTACGAGCAGTACGTC.

This clonotype was observed a handful of times. The V and J genes are TRBV11-2 and TRBJ2-2, with D maybe TRBD2 (5 bases). This CDR3 is built from 16 residues. V was cut by 5 bases and J by 1 base, with 14 bases left in between. Per the germline V gene, CDR1 is SGHAT and CDR2 is FQNNGV. The CDR3 sequence is CASSPSTGMNTGELFF. CDR3 bases: TGTGCCAGCAGCCCGAGTACCGGGATGAACACCGGGGAGCTGTTTTTT. The variable domain in full, completed from reference TRBV11-2 and TRBJ2-2, reads EAGVAQSPRYKIIEKRQSVAFWCNPISGHATLYWYQQILGQGPKLLIQFQNNGVVDDSQLPKDRFSAERLKGVDSTLKIQPAKLEDSAVYLCASSPSTGMNTGELFFGEGSRLTVL.

This clonotype has more than one count but fewer than ten. This chain connects TRBV6-2 or TRBV6-3 to TRBJ1-5; perhaps TRBD1 as D (6 bases). The germline V gene has CDR1 MNHEY and CDR2 SVGEGT. This CDR3 has 15 amino acids. V was shortened by 9 bases and J by 0 bases, with 15 bases between the two germline ends. In DNA, the CDR3 is TGTGCCAGTTCCGACGGGGGGGCTAGCAATCAGCCCCAGCATTTT. Translation gives CASSDGGASNQPQHF.

This clonotype turned up a few times. J is TRBJ1-2 and V is TRBV4-3, with a tentative D call TRBD1 (6 bases). V lost 1 base and J lost 3, with 15 bases in between. There are 16 residues in the CDR3. Looked up from germline, CDR1 is LGHNA and CDR2 is YSLEER. The CDR3 bases are TGCGCCAGCAGCCAAGCACCGGGGACAATCCACTATGGCTACACCTTC. As protein: CASSQAPGTIHYGYTF.

Many counts were recorded for this clonotype. This CDR3 is CASSQDRTAINEQFF. In nucleotides, the CDR3 is TGTGCCAGCAGTCAGGACCGCACCGCCATCAATGAGCAGTTCTTC. V usage is TRBV12-3 or TRBV12-4 and J usage is TRBJ2-1; D is undetermined. V lost 5 bases to trimming and J lost 6 bases, with 17 bases between them. The CDR3 covers 15 residues.